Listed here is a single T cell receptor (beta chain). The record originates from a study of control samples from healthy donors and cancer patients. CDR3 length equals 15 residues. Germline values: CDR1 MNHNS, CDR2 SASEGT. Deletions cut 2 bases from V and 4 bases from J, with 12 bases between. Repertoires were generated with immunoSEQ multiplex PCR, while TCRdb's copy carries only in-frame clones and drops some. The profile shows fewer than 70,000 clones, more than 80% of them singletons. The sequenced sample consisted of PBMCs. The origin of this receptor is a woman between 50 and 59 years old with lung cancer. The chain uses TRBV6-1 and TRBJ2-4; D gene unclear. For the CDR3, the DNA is TGTGCCAGCAGTGAATTTGGCGCAGCGAAAAACATTCAGTACTTC. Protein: CASSEFGAAKNIQYF.